Below, one TCR beta chain is given with its context. The antigen remains undetermined. Germline V gene sequence: CDR1 SGHRS, CDR2 YFSETQ. V was shortened by 0 bases and J by 0 bases, with 13 bases between the two germline ends. The CDR3 sequence is 17 residues long. This entry is derived from a study of glioma-infiltrating T cells. Findings of the study overall: Tissue-blood divergence was below expectation in non-neoplastic patients, above in gliomas. CDR3 overlap between tissue and blood was very small.

TCR alpha and beta CDR3 regions were amplified from RNA using iRepertoire nested multiplex PCR. Tissue mRNA or PBMC total RNA, about 90-400 ng, went into one-step reverse transcription and amplification. TCRdb analysed the multiplex PCR reads with MiXCR anew, one entry per CDR3 protein. The profile covers over 100,000 distinct CDR3 sequences, with less than 30% appearing a single time and around 30% taken by the ten largest. Sequenced sample: glioma tissue, nonneoplastic brain tissue, or PBMCs (not recorded which). This chain joins TRBV5-1 and TRBJ1-3; D gene ambiguous. The origin of this receptor is a human donor with low-grade glioma or glioblastoma, undergoing nonglioma brain surgery, or in good health (not recorded which). The CDR3 sequence: CASSLEPDRYSGNTIYF. CDR3 bases: TGCGCCAGCAGCTTGGAGCCAGACCGTTACTCTGGAAACACCATATATTTT.